The next 20 T cell receptor beta chains were all read from a single sample in a study of T cells after yellow fever vaccination. TCRdb fed the 5' RACE reads into MiXCR, producing one record per CDR3 protein. The table shows hundreds of thousands of distinct CDR3 sequences, with roughly a fifth occurring only once. Source: PBMCs, taken less than 25 days after the first yellow fever vaccination. The receptors were sampled from a man aged 18-30 years who received the YFV17D yellow fever vaccine.

The CDR3 region is CASMTGWYDNEQFF. In DNA form, the CDR3 reads TGTGCCAGCATGACAGGGTGGTACGACAATGAGCAGTTCTTC. The chain recombines TRBV6-1 with TRBJ2-1; 7 bases are shared with TRBD1. V shed 7 bases and J 5 bases; nucleotides not matched to a gene: 8. This CDR3 spans 14 amino acids. Germline V gives CDR1 MNHNS, CDR2 SASEGT.

This clonotype has just a few counts. This sequence joins TRBV5-1 and TRBJ2-3; TRBD2 matches 13 bases. Germline CDR1 SGHRS, CDR2 YFSETQ. CDR3 length equals 17 residues. Trimming cost V 4 bases and J 2 bases; bases outside gene matches: 7. CDR3 sequence: CASSHGLAGAYTDTQYF. The DNA for the CDR3 is TGCGCCAGCAGCCACGGACTAGCGGGGGCATACACAGATACGCAGTATTTT.

This chain links TRBV11-3 with TRBJ2-4; the match to TRBD2 covers 8 bases. V was pared by 4 bases and J by 0 bases, with 20 bases of the junction left unmatched. Germline V gene lookup returns CDR1 SGHNT and CDR2 YENEEA. The CDR3 runs to 21 residues. CDR3 in amino acids: CASSSPGVAGRSRLAKNIQYF. CDR3 sequence (DNA): TGTGCCAGCAGCTCCCCCGGTGTAGCGGGGCGGAGCAGACTAGCCAAAAACATTCAGTACTTC. Supplemented by reference TRBV11-3 and TRBJ2-4, the full variable domain reads EAGVVQSPRYKIIEKKQPVAFWCNPISGHNTLYWYLQNLGQGPELLIRYENEEAVDDSQLPKDRFSAERLKGVDSTLKIQPAELGDSAVYLCASSSPGVAGRSRLAKNIQYFGAGTRLSVL.

J is TRBJ2-2 and V is TRBV7-6; a possible D gene is TRBD2 (6 bases). V dropped 2 bases and J dropped 2 bases, with 9 bases sitting between them. This CDR3 spans 15 amino acids. CDR1 and CDR2 (germline): SGHVS, FNYEAQ. The CDR3 loop is CASSLRGFNTGELFF. CDR3 nucleotide sequence: TGTGCCAGCAGCTTACGGGGGTTTAACACCGGGGAGCTGTTTTTT.

V is TRBV19 and J is TRBJ1-6, with 7 bases aligning to TRBD1. V dropped 5 bases and J dropped 7; count of bases not matched to a gene: 5. The length of the CDR3 is 14 residues. Looked up from germline, CDR1 is LNHDA and CDR2 is SQIVND (reference sequence). The CDR3 DNA sequence: TGTGCCAGTAGTTTCGACAGGGACAATTCACCCCTCCACTTT. Its protein is CASSFDRDNSPLHF.

This rearrangement joins TRBV29-1 to TRBJ1-4; no clear D. CDR1 SQVTM and CDR2 ANQGSEA come from the germline V gene. The CDR3 runs 10 residues. The V end was cut by 7 bases, the J end by 11 bases, with 11 bases between. CDR3 residues: CSAYRDKLFF. The CDR3 DNA follows: TGCAGCGCGTACAGAGACAAACTGTTTTTT.

This clonotype occurred a few times. This chain connects TRBV20-1 to TRBJ2-3; D possibly uses TRBD1 or TRBD2 (6 bases each). The length of the CDR3 is 15 residues. In germline, CDR1 is DFQATT, CDR2 SNEGSKA (reference sequence). Trimming pared 5 bases from V and 1 base from J, leaving 16 bases between. CDR3 residues: CSAGPSGAGTDTQYF. The CDR3 bases are TGCAGTGCTGGACCTTCGGGGGCCGGCACAGATACGCAGTATTTT.

This clonotype has more than one count but fewer than ten. The chain employs TRBV4-1 and TRBJ2-7, with D possibly matching TRBD2 (6 bases). Germline assignment: CDR1 MGHRA and CDR2 YSYEKL. The CDR3 has 15 amino acids. V lost 0 bases, J lost 4 bases, and 13 bases lay in between. The CDR3 DNA reads TGCGCCAGCAGCCAAGACCCCCGGGAGAGGTACGAGCAGTACTTC. It codes for CASSQDPRERYEQYF.

This clonotype came up a few times. The chain carries TRBV15 and TRBJ2-1; TRBD1 aligns across 8 bases. CDR3 length: 16 amino acids. Germline V lookup: CDR1 LNHNV, CDR2 YYDKDF (reference sequence). The J segment lost 0 bases and the V segment lost 1 base, leaving 2 bases of the junction unmatched. The CDR3: CATSRGQGSSYNEQFF. The CDR3 DNA is TGTGCCACCAGCAGAGGACAGGGGAGCTCCTACAATGAGCAGTTCTTC.

The CDR3, as DNA: TGCAGTGCTAGAGATGGGACTAACACCGGGGAGCTGTTTTTT. Protein: CSARDGTNTGELFF. V is TRBV20-1 and J is TRBJ2-2, with a weak D call TRBD2 (6 bases). Germline V gene lookup returns CDR1 DFQATT and CDR2 SNEGSKA (reference sequence). This CDR3 contains 14 residues. Trimming took off 0 bases at V and 2 bases at J, with 7 bases between the two ends.

The chain is built from TRBV4-3 and TRBJ2-2; tentatively, D is TRBD2 (6 bases). The V and J ends lost 3 bases and 4 bases respectively, with 15 bases between them. Germline values: CDR1 LGHNA, CDR2 YSLEER. There are 16 residues in the CDR3. CDR3 protein: CASSQAPGLLTGELFF. In DNA form, the CDR3 reads TGCGCCAGCAGCCAGGCCCCGGGACTTCTCACCGGGGAGCTGTTTTTT.

This rearrangement joins TRBV7-9 to TRBJ1-1; 9 bases fit TRBD1. With V trimmed by 7 bases and J by 10 bases, 19 bases remained unmatched. Germline V lookup: CDR1 SEHNR, CDR2 FQNEAQ (reference sequence). CDR3 size: 16 residues. CDR3 amino acids: CASIRTPDRGGNGAFF. The CDR3 DNA is TGTGCCAGCATCCGGACACCGGACAGGGGAGGTAACGGAGCTTTCTTT.

This clonotype has more than one count but fewer than ten. The J gene is TRBJ2-1, the V gene TRBV6-1; 11 bases agree with TRBD2. The CDR3 covers 16 residues. V lost 7 bases and J lost 7; bases outside the gene matches: 12. The germline gives CDR1 MNHNS, CDR2 SASEGT. CDR3 residues: CASINAGLAARNEQFF. The CDR3 nucleotides read TGTGCCAGCATAAATGCGGGACTAGCGGCCCGTAATGAGCAGTTCTTC.

This clonotype was found a few times. The chain has TRBV19 and TRBJ2-5; 8 bases align to TRBD1. The germline V gene encodes CDR1 LNHDA and CDR2 SQIVND (reference sequence). CDR3 length: 13 amino acids. J gave up 5 bases and V 9 bases, and 8 bases lay outside the gene matches. The CDR3 nucleotides read TGTGCCAGCGGAGAGACAGGGGCTGAGACCCAGTACTTC. Translation: CASGETGAETQYF.

This clonotype turned up a few times. The genes are TRBV12-3 or TRBV12-4 and TRBJ2-2; D gene uncertain. The V end was cut by 3 bases, the J end by 11 bases, with 7 bases between. The CDR3 spans 11 residues. CDR3 nucleotides: TGTGCCAGCAGTTTTGGGGTCGAGCTGTTTTTT. As protein: CASSFGVELFF.

The J gene is TRBJ2-3, the V gene TRBV20-1; D gene unclear. Germline loops: CDR1 DFQATT, CDR2 SNEGSKA (reference sequence). This CDR3 comprises 16 residues. Between the trimmed V and J ends, which lost 0 bases and 2 bases, there was a span of 15 bases. CDR3 in DNA: TGCAGTGCTAGAGATTTTCCGGCTTCCGCCACAGATACGCAGTATTTT. Its translation: CSARDFPASATDTQYF.

V usage is TRBV28 and J usage is TRBJ2-5, with 13 positions matching TRBD2. CDR3 length: 16 amino acids. V lost 3 bases to trimming and J lost 4 bases; unmatched junction nucleotides: 5. Germline-derived CDR1 and CDR2 are MDHEN and SYDVKM. The CDR3 loop reads CASSLTRLAGGETQYF. The CDR3 DNA reads as TGTGCCAGCAGTTTGACTCGACTAGCGGGAGGAGAGACCCAGTACTTC.

The J gene is TRBJ1-2, the V gene TRBV5-1, with TRBD1 as a possible D gene (5 bases). The CDR3 length is 14 residues. Trimming took off 5 bases at V and 7 bases at J, with 18 bases between the two ends. Per germline, CDR1 SGHRS and CDR2 YFSETQ. The CDR3 nucleotides are TGCGCCAGCAGTTACCGGGACCGTCTGGCTGGCTACACCTTC. It is translated as CASSYRDRLAGYTF.

This clonotype has just a few counts. J is TRBJ2-6 and V is TRBV20-1, with D perhaps TRBD1 or TRBD2 (5 bases each). The CDR3 totals 15 residues. Germline V gene lookup returns CDR1 DFQATT and CDR2 SNEGSKA (reference sequence). Trimming removed 0 bases at V and 3 bases at J, with 9 bases between. CDR3 amino acids: CSARDTGRGANVLTF. DNA for the CDR3: TGCAGTGCTAGAGATACGGGGCGTGGGGCCAACGTCCTGACTTTC.

The gene calls are TRBV4-3 and TRBJ2-4; TRBD2 might be the D (7 bases). V was shortened by 8 bases and J by 9 bases, with 20 bases between the two germline ends. The CDR3 is made up of 14 amino acids. CDR1 LGHNA and CDR2 YSLEER come from the germline V gene. CDR3 nucleotide sequence: TGCGCCAGCCAAGGGGGGGGGACCCCGGGCATTCAGTACTTC. Its translation is CASQGGGTPGIQYF.